The 7 T cell receptor beta chains listed next were all sequenced from one sample in a study of T-cell reconstitution after alpha-beta-depleted transplantation in children. Unique molecular identifiers were used to barcode this TCRbeta library. TCRdb re-called the PCR reads with MiXCR, one entry per CDR3 protein. The data show 250,000 to 400,000 distinct CDR3 sequences, approximately 23% seen once. The input for sequencing was PBMCs, mostly from graft donor cells, taken 180 days after TCRalphabeta/CD19-depleted stem cell transplant. Receptor source: a male patient between 5 and 17 years old who had a stem cell transplant for acute lymphoblastic leukemia, so the T cells may come from the graft donor.

This clonotype was counted only a few times. V gene TRBV4-1 combines with J gene TRBJ2-7; D is unresolved. V was pared by 0 bases and J by 1 base, with 10 bases between. The CDR3 covers 15 residues. In germline, CDR1 is MGHRA, CDR2 YSYEKL. In DNA form, the CDR3 reads TGCGCCAGCAGCCAAGATATCTCGGCGTCCTACGAGCAGTACTTC. This translates into CASSQDISASYEQYF.

V gene TRBV9 combines with J gene TRBJ1-2, with TRBD1 identical over 10 bases. Trimming at V came to 0 bases and at J to 4 bases, leaving 3 bases not matched to a gene. Per the germline V gene, CDR1 is SGDLS and CDR2 is YYNGEE. The CDR3 contains 15 residues. The CDR3 region has the DNA TGTGCCAGCAGCGTAGGGACAGGGGGAAGCTATGGCTACACCTTC. Its protein product is CASSVGTGGSYGYTF.

This clonotype was counted only a few times. This chain links TRBV7-3 with TRBJ2-1; maybe TRBD2 (5 bases). Trimming left V 5 bases short and J 5 bases short, with 16 bases between. The CDR3 extends over 15 amino acids. CDR1 SGHTA and CDR2 FQGTGA come from the germline V gene. The CDR3 reads CASSLSPREDNEQFF. The CDR3 DNA reads TGTGCCAGCAGCCTAAGCCCCCGGGAAGACAATGAGCAGTTCTTC.

The rearrangement links TRBV9 to TRBJ2-2; possibly TRBD2 for D (5 bases). V was trimmed by 0 bases and J by 2 bases, leaving 11 bases between them. The CDR3 loop spans 16 amino acids. Germline loops: CDR1 SGDLS, CDR2 YYNGEE. CDR3 in DNA: TGTGCCAGCAGCGTAGGGCTAGCCTTCAACACCGGGGAGCTGTTTTTT. Translating it yields CASSVGLAFNTGELFF. Combining the CDR3 with reference TRBV9 and TRBJ2-2 gives the whole variable domain DSGVTQTPKHLITATGQRVTLRCSPRSGDLSVYWYQQSLDQGLQFLIQYYNGEERAKGNILERFSAQQFPDLHSELNLSSLELGDSALYFCASSVGLAFNTGELFFGEGSRLTVL.

This chain joins TRBV7-9 and TRBJ2-7; 8 nucleotides line up with TRBD1. Germline loops: CDR1 SEHNR, CDR2 FQNEAQ (reference sequence). The CDR3 is made up of 17 amino acids. Trimming at V came to 0 bases and at J to 2 bases, leaving 9 bases not matched to a gene. CDR3 sequence reads: CASSLARLTGGTYEQYF. CDR3 DNA: TGTGCCAGCAGCTTAGCTCGGCTAACAGGGGGGACCTACGAGCAGTACTTC.

This clonotype was counted a few times. This chain links TRBV29-1 with TRBJ2-7; unclear D gene. V shed 2 bases and J shed 3 bases, with 5 bases lying between them. From germline, CDR1 is SQVTM and CDR2 ANQGSEA. The CDR3 totals 11 residues. In DNA, the CDR3 is TGCAGCGTTGAAACCGTCTACGAGCAGTACTTC. This sequence encodes CSVETVYEQYF.

The gene calls are TRBV4-1 and TRBJ2-7; perhaps D is TRBD1 or TRBD2 (6 bases each). Trimming left V 1 base short and J 5 bases short, with 12 bases between. CDR1 is MGHRA, CDR2 YSYEKL, per germline. This CDR3 is 14 amino acids long. This CDR3 is CASSQAGARNEQYF. In DNA, the CDR3 is TGCGCCAGCAGCCAAGCGGGGGCTAGAAACGAGCAGTACTTC.